These 2 T cell receptor beta chains originate from one sample sequenced in a study of early T cells in non-severe SARS-CoV-2 infection. In TCRdb, the 5' RACE reads were re-called with MiXCR into one record per CDR3 protein. The sample yields tens of thousands of distinct CDR3 sequences, around 12% seen once. Sequencing was performed on whole blood. The receptors stem from an adult who was a healthcare worker with PCR-confirmed SARS-CoV-2 infection or an uninfected control (not recorded which).

This clonotype was found many times. V usage is TRBV11-2 and J usage is TRBJ2-2; D is possibly TRBD2 (6 bases). The CDR3 runs to 18 residues. V was trimmed by 5 bases and J by 4 bases, leaving 23 bases between them. The V gene's germline CDR1 is SGHAT and CDR2 FQNNGV. The CDR3 reads CASSLQATGTWTTGELFF. DNA of the CDR3: TGTGCCAGCAGCCTCCAGGCCACCGGGACTTGGACCACCGGGGAGCTGTTTTTT.

This clonotype occurred many times. This chain uses TRBV28 with TRBJ2-5; D ambiguous. Per germline, CDR1 MDHEN and CDR2 SYDVKM. The CDR3 loop spans 12 amino acids. Between the trimmed V and J ends, which lost 5 bases and 5 bases, there was a span of 9 bases. CDR3 residues: CASSLDLETQYF. CDR3 coding DNA: TGTGCCAGCAGTCTGGACCTGGAGACCCAGTACTTC.